The 11 T cell receptor beta chains below come from one sample, sequenced in a study of CD8 T cells in Susac syndrome. After extraction with the RNeasy kit, about 0.5 to 1 ug of the RNA was reverse transcribed using random hexamers. TCRdb analysed the immunoSEQ multiplex PCR reads with MiXCR anew, one entry per CDR3 protein. The profile shows about 200,000 distinct CDR3 sequences, roughly 96% of them singletons. Sequencing was done on a sample of CD4+ T cells from PBMCs. Every receptor here comes from a human donor with multiple sclerosis.

The chain is built from TRBV12-3 or TRBV12-4 and TRBJ1-5; no clear D. Trimming removed 4 bases at V and 2 bases at J, with 15 bases between. The CDR3 loop spans 16 amino acids. As DNA, the CDR3 is TGTGCCAGCAGTTCCCTCGCAAGGGAAGGCAATCAGCCCCAGCATTTT. It is translated as CASSSLAREGNQPQHF.

The rearrangement uses TRBV20-1 and TRBJ1-5; no clear D. The CDR3 is 13 residues long. Between the trimmed V and J ends, which lost 5 bases and 2 bases, there was a span of 10 bases. The germline gives CDR1 DFQATT, CDR2 SNEGSKA (reference sequence). The CDR3 region is CSAWSTGNQPQHF. Written as DNA, the CDR3 is TGCAGTGCTTGGTCCACCGGCAATCAGCCCCAGCATTTT.

The chain has TRBV3-1 and TRBJ2-5; D call uncertain. Germline-derived CDR1 and CDR2 are LGHDT and YNNKEL (reference sequence). The ends were cut back, 1 base at V and 4 bases at J, with 16 bases in the middle. This CDR3 has 16 amino acids. CDR3 sequence (DNA): TGTGCCAGCAGCCAAGCGCCGAGCGCGGCGGCAGAGACCCAGTACTTC. Protein product: CASSQAPSAAAETQYF.

This clonotype was seen just once. DNA of the CDR3: TGCAGTGCCCGAGAGGGACGGATGAACACTGAAGCTTTCTTT. It encodes CSAREGRMNTEAFF. This chain joins TRBV20-1 and TRBJ1-1, with a tentative D call TRBD1 (5 bases). Trimming removed 6 bases at V and 0 bases at J, with 14 bases between. The CDR3 length is 14 residues. Looked up from germline, CDR1 is DFQATT and CDR2 is SNEGSKA (reference sequence).

The chain is built from TRBV12-3 or TRBV12-4 and TRBJ2-7; D is perhaps TRBD2 (5 bases). CDR3 length: 14 residues. The V gene lost 7 bases and the J gene lost 7 bases, with 20 bases spanning the gap. CDR3 residues: CASNPVGPTGEQYF. CDR3 DNA sequence: TGTGCCAGCAATCCGGTCGGTCCAACGGGGGAGCAGTACTTC.

V and J are TRBV24-1 and TRBJ2-1, with D tentatively TRBD2 (5 bases). V was trimmed by 4 bases and J by 0 bases, leaving 12 bases between them. Germline CDR1 and CDR2: KGHDR and SFDVKD. CDR3 length: 16 residues. CDR3 bases: TGTGCCACCAGTGAGGGAGTGGGCAGCTCCTACAATGAGCAGTTCTTC. This gives the protein CATSEGVGSSYNEQFF.

This chain uses TRBV4-2 with TRBJ2-1; D perhaps matches TRBD2 (6 bases). Germline loops: CDR1 LGHNA, CDR2 YNFKEQ. The CDR3 extends over 13 amino acids. V gave up 0 bases and J gave up 9 bases, with 9 bases separating them. In nucleotides, the CDR3 is TGTGCCAGCAGCCAAGAGGGAGGAGGTGAGCAGTTCTTC. Its translation is CASSQEGGGEQFF.

The chain recombines TRBV3-1 with TRBJ1-4; TRBD1 matches 7 bases. V gave up 2 bases and J gave up 5 bases; unmatched junction bases: 2. The germline gives CDR1 LGHDT, CDR2 YNNKEL (reference sequence). CDR3 length: 14 residues. The DNA for the CDR3 is TGTGCCAGCAGCCAAAGGACAGGAAATGAAAAACTGTTTTTT. Its translation is CASSQRTGNEKLFF.

The chain has TRBV3-1 and TRBJ2-1, with D possibly being TRBD2 (5 bases). The germline V gene encodes CDR1 LGHDT and CDR2 YNNKEL (reference sequence). This CDR3 contains 17 residues. V gave up 4 bases and J gave up 0 bases, with 16 bases separating them. DNA of the CDR3: TGTGCCAGCAGCCCCGGCGTAGCGCGGAGCTCCTACAATGAGCAGTTCTTC. Protein: CASSPGVARSSYNEQFF.

The chain joins TRBV20-1 to TRBJ1-1, with 8 bases fitting TRBD1. The CDR3 runs to 17 residues. Trimming at V came to 3 bases and at J to 7 bases, leaving 19 bases not matched to a gene. The germline V gene has CDR1 DFQATT and CDR2 SNEGSKA (reference sequence). In DNA, the CDR3 is TGCAGTGCTAGTGATCCTCTCCGGGGCAGGGGGCTTGGTGAAGCTTTCTTT. Its translation: CSASDPLRGRGLGEAFF.

The chain has TRBV29-1 and TRBJ2-7; D possibly uses TRBD1 or TRBD2 (5 bases each). With 7 bases removed from V and 3 bases from J, the gap between germline ends came to 10 bases. The CDR3 runs 11 residues. The germline CDR1 and CDR2 sequences are SQVTM and ANQGSEA. CDR3: CSGVGGYEQYF. DNA of the CDR3: TGCAGCGGGGTTGGGGGCTACGAGCAGTACTTC.